The subject of this entry is one TCR beta chain. The data were obtained in a study of blood T cell repertoires in COVID-19. Trimming removed 7 bases from V and 5 bases from J, with 18 bases in between. CDR3 length equals 14 residues. Looked up from germline, CDR1 is SGHRS and CDR2 is YFSETQ. As processed by the authors: Counts of nucleated cells, estimated from reference gene primer amplification, were obtained. Some clones are missing from TCRdb's copy, which holds only in-frame ones; the method was immunoSEQ multiplex PCR. Clonal size and the V and J genes are those of that table, whereas D and trimming came from the DNA. The sample has about 44,000 clones, about 89% seen once; the top ten hold less than 20%.

Sequencing was carried out using peripheral blood. The V call is TRBV5-1, the J call TRBJ2-5, with a weak D call TRBD2 (6 bases). The source is a man aged 65 to 79 with active COVID-19. CDR3 region: CASRAGPVGETQYF. The DNA of the CDR3 is TGCGCCAGCCGGGCGGGGCCCGTGGGGGAGACCCAGTACTTC.